This T cell receptor (beta chain) was identified in a study of T cell repertoires in cytomegalovirus infection. Study in general: Selected CMV epitopes included recently identified HLA-C-restricted ones as well as well-studied HLA-B-restricted ones. Indications came from public TCR beta signatures; they pointed to CMV infection and to a matching HLA type. Study results and limitations: In two of eight donors, the top clonotype was HLA-C-restricted CMV-specific. Carriers of CMV and the relevant HLA type were discriminated by public TCR beta frequency.

TCRdb re-derived calls from the reads in MiXCR, one entry per CDR3 protein. Among some 940,000 distinct CDR3 sequences listed, under 40% were seen once. A remark on this clonotype: Its matching antigen is unknown.

The CDR3 extends over 19 amino acids. Germline CDR1 and CDR2: SGHNT and YENEEA. V was trimmed by 4 bases and J by 4 bases, leaving 26 bases between them. The sequences come from cultured CD8+ T cells from PBMCs, collected from culture after CMV antigen stimulation. This TCR was sampled from a human donor in good health (CMV status not recorded). Some clones in this sample may be carry-over from other donors' samples. This rearrangement joins TRBV11-3 to TRBJ1-5, with D possibly being TRBD1 (6 bases). The DNA of the CDR3 is TGTGCCAGCAGCTCCGGGGGAGGGGGAAGGTTGGTTGGGAATCAGCCCCAGCATTTT. The encoded protein is CASSSGGGGRLVGNQPQHF. Supplemented by reference TRBV11-3 and TRBJ1-5, the full variable domain reads EAGVVQSPRYKIIEKKQPVAFWCNPISGHNTLYWYLQNLGQGPELLIRYENEEAVDDSQLPKDRFSAERLKGVDSTLKIQPAELGDSAVYLCASSSGGGGRLVGNQPQHFGDGTRLSIL.